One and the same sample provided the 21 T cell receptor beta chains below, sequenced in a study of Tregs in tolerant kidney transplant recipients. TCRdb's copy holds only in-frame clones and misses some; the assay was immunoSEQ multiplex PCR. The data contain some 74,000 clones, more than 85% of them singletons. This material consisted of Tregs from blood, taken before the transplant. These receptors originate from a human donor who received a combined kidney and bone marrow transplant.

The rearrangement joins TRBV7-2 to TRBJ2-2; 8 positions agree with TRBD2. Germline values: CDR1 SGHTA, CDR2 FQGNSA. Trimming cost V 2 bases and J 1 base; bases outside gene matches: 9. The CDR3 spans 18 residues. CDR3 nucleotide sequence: TGTGCCAGCAGCTTAACCCACCCTCTAGCGGGGAACACCGGGGAGCTGTTTTTT. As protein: CASSLTHPLAGNTGELFF.

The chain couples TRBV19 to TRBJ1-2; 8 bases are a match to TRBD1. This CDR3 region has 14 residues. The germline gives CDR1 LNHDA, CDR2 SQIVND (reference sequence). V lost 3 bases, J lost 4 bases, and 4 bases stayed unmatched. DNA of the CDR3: TGTGCCAGTAGTATCCCGGGACAGGCCTATGGCTACACCTTC. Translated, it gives CASSIPGQAYGYTF.

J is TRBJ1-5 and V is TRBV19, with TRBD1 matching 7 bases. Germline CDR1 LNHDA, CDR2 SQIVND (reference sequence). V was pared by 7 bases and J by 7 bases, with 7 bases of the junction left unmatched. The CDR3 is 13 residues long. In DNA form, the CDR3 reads TGTGCCAGTAATGACAGGGAGGCCCAGCCCCAGCATTTT. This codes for CASNDREAQPQHF.

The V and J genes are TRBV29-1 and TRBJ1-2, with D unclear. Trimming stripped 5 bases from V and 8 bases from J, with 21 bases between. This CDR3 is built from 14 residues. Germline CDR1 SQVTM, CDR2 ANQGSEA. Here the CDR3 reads CSVLFSGRSLGYTF. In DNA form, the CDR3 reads TGCAGCGTTCTCTTCTCGGGAAGAAGTTTGGGCTACACCTTC.

The CDR3 DNA reads as TGTGCCAGCAGTGACGGACAGGGAAGGGCTGAAGCTTTCTTT. Translated, it gives CASSDGQGRAEAFF. The chain uses TRBV25-1 and TRBJ1-1; 8 bases align to TRBD1. The ends lost 3 bases at V and 6 bases at J; junction bases unmatched: 6. Germline CDR1 reads MGHDK; CDR2 reads SYGVNS. This CDR3 spans 14 amino acids. The entire variable domain, with the rest obtained from reference TRBV25-1 and TRBJ1-1, is as follows: EADIYQTPRYLVIGTGKKITLECSQTMGHDKMYWYQQDPGMELHLIHYSYGVNSTEKGDLSSESTVSRIRTEHFPLTLESARPSHTSQYLCASSDGQGRAEAFFGQGTRLTVV.

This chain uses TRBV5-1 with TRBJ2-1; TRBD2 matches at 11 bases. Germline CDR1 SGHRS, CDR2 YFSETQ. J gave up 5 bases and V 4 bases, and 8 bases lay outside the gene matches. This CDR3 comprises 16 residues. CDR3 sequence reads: CASSRQSGLADNEQFF. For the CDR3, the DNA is TGCGCCAGCAGCCGGCAGTCGGGACTAGCGGACAATGAGCAGTTCTTC.

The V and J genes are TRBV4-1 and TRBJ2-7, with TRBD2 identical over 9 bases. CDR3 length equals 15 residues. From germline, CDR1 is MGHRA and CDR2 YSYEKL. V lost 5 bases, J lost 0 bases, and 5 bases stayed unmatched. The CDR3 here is CASSASSGSSYEQYF. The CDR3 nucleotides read TGCGCCAGCAGCGCTAGTAGCGGGAGCTCCTACGAGCAGTACTTC.

The CDR3, as DNA: TGTGCCAGCAGTTATACCCTGAGACAGGGAACTTATCAGCCCCAGCATTTT. It translates to CASSYTLRQGTYQPQHF. V is TRBV28 and J is TRBJ1-5; 7 nucleotides line up with TRBD1. CDR1 MDHEN and CDR2 SYDVKM come from the germline V gene. CDR3 length equals 17 residues. V dropped 4 bases and J dropped 5; count of bases not matched to a gene: 14.

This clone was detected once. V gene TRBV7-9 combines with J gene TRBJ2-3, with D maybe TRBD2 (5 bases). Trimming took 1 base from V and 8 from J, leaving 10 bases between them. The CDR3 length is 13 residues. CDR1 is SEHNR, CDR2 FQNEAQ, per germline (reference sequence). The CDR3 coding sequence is TGTGCCAGCAGCTTAGAACTGAGCGGTACGCAGTATTTT. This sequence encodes CASSLELSGTQYF.

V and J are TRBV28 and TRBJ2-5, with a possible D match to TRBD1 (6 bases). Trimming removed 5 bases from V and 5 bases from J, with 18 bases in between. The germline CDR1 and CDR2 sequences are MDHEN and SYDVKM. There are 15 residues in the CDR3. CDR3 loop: CASSTYRVTEETQYF. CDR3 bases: TGTGCCAGCAGTACCTACAGGGTAACGGAGGAGACCCAGTACTTC.

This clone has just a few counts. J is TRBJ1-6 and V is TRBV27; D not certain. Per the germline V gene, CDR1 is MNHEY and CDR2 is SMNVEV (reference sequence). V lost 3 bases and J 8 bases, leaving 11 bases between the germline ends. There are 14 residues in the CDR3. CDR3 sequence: CASSLSSLDSPLHF. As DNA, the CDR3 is TGTGCCAGCAGTTTGAGTTCTTTGGATTCACCCCTCCACTTT.

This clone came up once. The CDR3 DNA is TGTGCCAGCAGTCCTGGTTTGAGGACTAATGAAAAACTGTTTTTT. Translation: CASSPGLRTNEKLFF. This sequence joins TRBV28 and TRBJ1-4; D uncertain. The CDR3 covers 15 residues. CDR1 is MDHEN, CDR2 SYDVKM, per germline. Trimming removed 5 bases from V and 2 bases from J, with 12 bases in between.

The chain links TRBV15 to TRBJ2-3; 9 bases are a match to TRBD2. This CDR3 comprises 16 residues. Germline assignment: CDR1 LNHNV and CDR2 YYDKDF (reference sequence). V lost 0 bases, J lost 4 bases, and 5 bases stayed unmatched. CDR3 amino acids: CATSRDGGRAADTQYF. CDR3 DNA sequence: TGTGCCACCAGCAGAGATGGCGGGAGGGCCGCAGATACGCAGTATTTT.

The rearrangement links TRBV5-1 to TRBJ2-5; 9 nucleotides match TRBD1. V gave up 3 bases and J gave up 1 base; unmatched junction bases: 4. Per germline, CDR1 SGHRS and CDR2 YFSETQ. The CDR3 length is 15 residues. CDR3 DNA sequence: TGCGCCAGCAGCTCAGGGACAGGGCCCCAAGAGACCCAGTACTTC. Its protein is CASSSGTGPQETQYF.

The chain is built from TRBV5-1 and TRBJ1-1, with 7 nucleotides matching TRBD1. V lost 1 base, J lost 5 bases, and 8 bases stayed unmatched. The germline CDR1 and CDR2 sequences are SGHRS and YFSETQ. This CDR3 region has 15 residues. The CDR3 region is CASSLRGGVGTEAFF. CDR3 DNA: TGCGCCAGCAGCTTGAGAGGGGGCGTAGGTACTGAAGCTTTCTTT.

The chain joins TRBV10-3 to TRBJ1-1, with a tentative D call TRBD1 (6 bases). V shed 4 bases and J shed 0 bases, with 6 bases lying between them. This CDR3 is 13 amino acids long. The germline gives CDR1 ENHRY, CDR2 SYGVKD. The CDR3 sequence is CAISGTVNTEAFF. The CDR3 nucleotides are TGTGCCATCAGTGGGACAGTGAACACTGAAGCTTTCTTT.

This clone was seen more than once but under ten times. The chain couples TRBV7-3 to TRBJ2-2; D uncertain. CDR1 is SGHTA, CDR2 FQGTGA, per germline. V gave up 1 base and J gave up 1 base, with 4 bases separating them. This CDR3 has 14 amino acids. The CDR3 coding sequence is TGTGCCAGCAGCTTAATGCGGAACACCGGGGAGCTGTTTTTT. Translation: CASSLMRNTGELFF.

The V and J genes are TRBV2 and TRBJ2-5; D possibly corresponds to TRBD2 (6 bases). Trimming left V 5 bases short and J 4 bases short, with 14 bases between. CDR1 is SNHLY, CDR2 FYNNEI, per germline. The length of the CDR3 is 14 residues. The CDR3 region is CASSQTSNLETQYF. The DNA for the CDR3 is TGTGCCAGCAGTCAGACTAGTAATTTAGAGACCCAGTACTTC.

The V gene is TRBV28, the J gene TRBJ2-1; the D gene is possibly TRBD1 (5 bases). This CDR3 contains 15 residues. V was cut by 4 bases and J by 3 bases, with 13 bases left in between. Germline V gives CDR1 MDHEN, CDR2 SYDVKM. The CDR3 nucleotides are TGTGCCAGCAGTTATCCAGGGAAGGGCTACAATGAGCAGTTCTTC. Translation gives CASSYPGKGYNEQFF.

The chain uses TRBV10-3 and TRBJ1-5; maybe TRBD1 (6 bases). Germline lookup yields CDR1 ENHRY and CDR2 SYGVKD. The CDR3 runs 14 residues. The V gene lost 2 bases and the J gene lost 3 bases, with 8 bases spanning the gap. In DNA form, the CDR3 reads TGTGCCATCAGTGAGGCAGGGGCCAATCAGCCCCAGCATTTT. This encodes CAISEAGANQPQHF.

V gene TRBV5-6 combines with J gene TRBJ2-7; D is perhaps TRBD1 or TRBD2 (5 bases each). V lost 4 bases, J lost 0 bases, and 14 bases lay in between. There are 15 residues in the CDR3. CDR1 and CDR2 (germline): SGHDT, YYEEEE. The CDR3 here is CASSPGWQGSYEQYF. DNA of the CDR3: TGTGCCAGCAGCCCGGGGTGGCAGGGCTCCTACGAGCAGTACTTC.